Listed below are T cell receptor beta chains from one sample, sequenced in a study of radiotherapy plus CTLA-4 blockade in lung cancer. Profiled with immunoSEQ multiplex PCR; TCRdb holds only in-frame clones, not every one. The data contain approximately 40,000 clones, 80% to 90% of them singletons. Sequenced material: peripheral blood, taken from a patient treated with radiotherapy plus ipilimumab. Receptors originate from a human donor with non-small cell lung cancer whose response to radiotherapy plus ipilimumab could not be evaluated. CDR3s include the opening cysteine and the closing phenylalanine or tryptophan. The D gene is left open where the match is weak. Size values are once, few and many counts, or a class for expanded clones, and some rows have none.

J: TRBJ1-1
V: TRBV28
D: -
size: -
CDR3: CASSFKPSDRENTEAFF
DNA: TGTGCCAGCAGTTTCAAACCGTCGGACAGAGAGAACACTGAAGCTTTCTTT

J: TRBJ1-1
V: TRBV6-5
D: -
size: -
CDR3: CASSYSTSQPNTEAFF
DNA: TGTGCCAGCAGTTACTCGACATCACAGCCGAACACTGAAGCTTTCTTT

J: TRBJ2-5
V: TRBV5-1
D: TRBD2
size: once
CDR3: CASSFPSGGETQYF
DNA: TGCGCCAGCAGCTTTCCTAGCGGTGGAGAGACCCAGTACTTC

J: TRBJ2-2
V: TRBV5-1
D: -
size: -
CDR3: CASSPIQGRNGELFF
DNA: TGCGCCAGCAGCCCGATACAGGGGAGGAACGGGGAGCTGTTTTTT

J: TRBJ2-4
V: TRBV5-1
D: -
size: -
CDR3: CASSLQGNIQYF
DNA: TGCGCCAGCAGCTTGCAGGGAAACATTCAGTACTTC

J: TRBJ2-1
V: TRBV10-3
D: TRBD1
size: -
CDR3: CAISQQGTDNEQFF
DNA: TGTGCCATCAGCCAACAGGGGACGGACAATGAGCAGTTCTTC

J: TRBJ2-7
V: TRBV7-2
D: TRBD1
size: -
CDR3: CASGGGGTGGAEQYF
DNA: TGTGCCAGCGGGGGAGGGGGGACAGGGGGCGCCGAGCAGTACTTC

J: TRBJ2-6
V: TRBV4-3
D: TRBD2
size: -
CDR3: CASSQDGRGRRTF
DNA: TGCGCCAGCAGCCAAGATGGGCGGGGGAGGCGGACTTTC

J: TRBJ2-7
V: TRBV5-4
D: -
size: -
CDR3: CASTNDIQGSYEQYF
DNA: TGTGCCAGCACCAATGATATACAGGGCTCCTACGAGCAGTACTTC

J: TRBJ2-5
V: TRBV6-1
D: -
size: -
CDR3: CASSGGVRETQYF
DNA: TGTGCCAGCAGTGGCGGAGTTCGCGAGACCCAGTACTTC

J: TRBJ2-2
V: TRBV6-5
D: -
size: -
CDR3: CASTLQAGSTGELFF
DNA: TGTGCCAGCACCCTACAGGCAGGGTCCACCGGGGAGCTGTTTTTT

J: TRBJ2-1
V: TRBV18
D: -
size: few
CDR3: CASSSDYNEQFF
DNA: TGTGCCAGCTCAAGCGACTACAATGAGCAGTTCTTC

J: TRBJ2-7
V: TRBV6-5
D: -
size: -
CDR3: CASSYSPFGGSYEQYF
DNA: TGTGCCAGCAGTTACTCACCGTTCGGCGGCTCCTACGAGCAGTACTTC

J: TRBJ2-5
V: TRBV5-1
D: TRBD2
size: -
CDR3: CASSLTHQTKTSGSSQETQYF
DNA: TGCGCCAGCAGCCTGACTCACCAAACCAAGACTAGCGGGAGTTCGCAAGAGACCCAGTACTTC

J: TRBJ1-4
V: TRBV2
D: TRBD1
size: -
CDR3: CASSSPGQINEKLFF
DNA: TGTGCCAGCAGTTCTCCGGGACAGATTAATGAAAAACTGTTTTTT

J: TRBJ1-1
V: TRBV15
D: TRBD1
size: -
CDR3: CATSRGFAQGSTEAFF
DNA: TGTGCCACCAGCAGAGGGTTCGCACAGGGGAGCACTGAAGCTTTCTTT

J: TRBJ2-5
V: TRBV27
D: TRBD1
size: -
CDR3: CASSLSVAGGYRLQETQYF
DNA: TGTGCCAGCAGTTTATCGGTGGCAGGGGGCTACCGTCTTCAAGAGACCCAGTACTTC

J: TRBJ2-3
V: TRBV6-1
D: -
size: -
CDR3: CASRRDLNAADTQYF
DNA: TGTGCCAGCAGGCGGGACCTCAATGCTGCGGATACGCAGTATTTT

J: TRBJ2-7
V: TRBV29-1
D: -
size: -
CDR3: CSAVRGYEQYF
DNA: TGCAGCGCCGTGCGGGGCTACGAGCAGTACTTC

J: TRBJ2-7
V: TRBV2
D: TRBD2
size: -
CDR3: CASSEGAGVAYEQYF
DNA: TGTGCCAGCAGTGAAGGGGCGGGAGTCGCCTACGAGCAGTACTTC

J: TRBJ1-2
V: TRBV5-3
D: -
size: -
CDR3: CARSGDSANYGYTF
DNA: TGTGCCAGAAGCGGGGACTCAGCTAACTATGGCTACACCTTC

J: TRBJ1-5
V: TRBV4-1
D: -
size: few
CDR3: CASSHPSDTGNQPQHF
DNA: TGCGCCAGCAGCCATCCTTCGGACACGGGCAATCAGCCCCAGCATTTT

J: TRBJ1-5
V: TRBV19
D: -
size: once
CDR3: CASSRRVGARGNQPQHF
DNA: TGTGCCAGTAGTCGCCGGGTGGGGGCGCGTGGGAATCAGCCCCAGCATTTT

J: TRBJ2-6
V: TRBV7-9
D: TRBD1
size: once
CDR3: CASSRTGANLYPGANVLTF
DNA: TGTGCCAGCAGCCGTACAGGGGCGAACTTATACCCTGGGGCCAACGTCCTGACTTTC

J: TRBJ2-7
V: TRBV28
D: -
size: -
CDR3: CASSTNSGLEQYF
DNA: TGTGCCAGCAGTACAAACTCAGGGTTAGAGCAGTACTTC

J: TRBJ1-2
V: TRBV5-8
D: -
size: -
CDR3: CASSFERDSSTINYGYTF
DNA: TGTGCCAGCAGCTTCGAAAGGGACTCCTCCACGATAAACTATGGCTACACCTTC

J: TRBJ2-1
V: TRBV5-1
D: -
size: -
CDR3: CASSLVSGISYNEQFF
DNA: TGCGCCAGCAGCTTGGTCTCAGGGATCTCCTACAATGAGCAGTTCTTC

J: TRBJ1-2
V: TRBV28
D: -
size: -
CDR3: CAFRDNGDYGYTF
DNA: TGTGCATTCAGGGACAATGGGGACTATGGCTACACCTTC

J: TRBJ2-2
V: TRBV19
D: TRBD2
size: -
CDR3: CASGRGTSVTGELFF
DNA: TGTGCCAGTGGTAGGGGGACTAGCGTCACCGGGGAGCTGTTTTTT

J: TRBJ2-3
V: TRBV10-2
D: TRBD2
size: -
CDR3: CASTLAGGPDTQYF
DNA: TGCGCCAGCACCCTAGCGGGGGGGCCAGATACGCAGTATTTT

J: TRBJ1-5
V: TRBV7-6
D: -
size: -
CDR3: CASSLEVAPNQPQHF
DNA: TGTGCCAGCAGCTTAGAAGTGGCCCCCAATCAGCCCCAGCATTTT

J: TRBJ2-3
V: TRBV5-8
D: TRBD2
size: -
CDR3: CASSSGGAGDTQYF
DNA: TGTGCCAGCAGCTCGGGGGGGGCAGGGGATACGCAGTATTTT

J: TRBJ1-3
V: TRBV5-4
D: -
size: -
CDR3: CASSLRDSGNTIYF
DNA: TGTGCCAGCAGCTTACGGGACTCTGGAAACACCATATATTTT

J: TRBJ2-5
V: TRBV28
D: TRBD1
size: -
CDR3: CASDRGETQYF
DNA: TGTGCCAGCGACAGGGGAGAGACCCAGTACTTC

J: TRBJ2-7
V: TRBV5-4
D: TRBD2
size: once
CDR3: CASSLGPGTSGSEQYF
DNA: TGTGCCAGCAGCTTGGGCCCCGGGACTAGCGGGAGCGAGCAGTACTTC

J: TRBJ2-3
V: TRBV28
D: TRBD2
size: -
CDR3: CASRATKRGGTDTQYF
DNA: TGTGCCAGCAGAGCCACCAAGCGGGGGGGCACAGATACGCAGTATTTT

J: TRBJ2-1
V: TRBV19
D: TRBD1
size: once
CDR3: CASSLPGQGYNEQFF
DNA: TGTGCCAGTAGTTTACCGGGACAGGGTTACAATGAGCAGTTCTTC

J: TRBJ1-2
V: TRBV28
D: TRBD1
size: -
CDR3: CASSAWDSVNHYTF
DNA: TGTGCCAGCAGTGCCTGGGACAGCGTGAACCACTACACCTTC

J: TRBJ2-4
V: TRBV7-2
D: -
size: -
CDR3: CASSLDGRGGKNIQYF
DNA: TGTGCCAGCAGCTTAGACGGCAGAGGAGGCAAAAACATTCAGTACTTC

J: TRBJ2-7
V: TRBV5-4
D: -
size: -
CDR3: CASSSPYEQYF
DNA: TGTGCCAGCAGCTCTCCCTACGAGCAGTACTTC

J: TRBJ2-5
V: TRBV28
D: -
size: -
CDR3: CASTTGGGPETQYF
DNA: TGTGCCAGCACCACAGGGGGGGGCCCAGAGACCCAGTACTTC

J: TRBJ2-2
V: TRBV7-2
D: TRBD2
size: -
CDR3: CASSTSGANTGELFF
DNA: TGTGCCAGCAGCACTAGCGGGGCAAACACCGGGGAGCTGTTTTTT

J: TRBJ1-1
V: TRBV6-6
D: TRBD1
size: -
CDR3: CASNRQGAGTEAFF
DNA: TGTGCCAGCAACCGACAGGGGGCCGGCACTGAAGCTTTCTTT

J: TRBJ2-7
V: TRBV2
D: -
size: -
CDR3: CASSRGSSYEQYF
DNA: TGTGCCAGCAGTAGGGGGAGCTCCTACGAGCAGTACTTC

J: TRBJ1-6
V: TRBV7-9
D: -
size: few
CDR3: CASSKRHPGQGNRSPLHF
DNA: TGTGCCAGCAGCAAACGGCACCCGGGACAAGGGAACCGGTCACCCCTCCACTTT

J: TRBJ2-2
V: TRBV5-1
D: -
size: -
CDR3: CASSLGRESTGELFF
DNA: TGCGCCAGCAGCTTGGGCCGGGAGTCCACCGGGGAGCTGTTTTTT

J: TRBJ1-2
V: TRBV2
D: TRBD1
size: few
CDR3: CASSEAGTVNYGYTF
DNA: TGTGCCAGCAGTGAAGCGGGGACAGTTAACTATGGCTACACCTTC

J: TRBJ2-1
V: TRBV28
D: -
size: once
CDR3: CASSSTPGSSYNEQFF
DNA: TGTGCCAGCAGTTCTACCCCCGGGAGCTCCTACAATGAGCAGTTCTTC

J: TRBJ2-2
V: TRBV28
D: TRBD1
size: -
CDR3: CASRPQGFGELFF
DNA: TGTGCCAGCAGACCACAGGGGTTCGGGGAGCTGTTTTTT

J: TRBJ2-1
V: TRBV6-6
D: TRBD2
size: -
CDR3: CASSYDGGDSYNEQFF
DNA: TGTGCCAGCAGTTACGACGGGGGGGATTCCTACAATGAGCAGTTCTTC

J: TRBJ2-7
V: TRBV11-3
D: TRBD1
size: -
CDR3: CASSPRTGTGTNSYEQYF
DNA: TGTGCCAGCAGCCCCCGGACAGGGACAGGGACTAATTCCTACGAGCAGTACTTC

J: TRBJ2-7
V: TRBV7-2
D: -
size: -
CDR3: CASSYLSAYEQYF
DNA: TGTGCCAGCAGCTACCTATCGGCCTACGAGCAGTACTTC